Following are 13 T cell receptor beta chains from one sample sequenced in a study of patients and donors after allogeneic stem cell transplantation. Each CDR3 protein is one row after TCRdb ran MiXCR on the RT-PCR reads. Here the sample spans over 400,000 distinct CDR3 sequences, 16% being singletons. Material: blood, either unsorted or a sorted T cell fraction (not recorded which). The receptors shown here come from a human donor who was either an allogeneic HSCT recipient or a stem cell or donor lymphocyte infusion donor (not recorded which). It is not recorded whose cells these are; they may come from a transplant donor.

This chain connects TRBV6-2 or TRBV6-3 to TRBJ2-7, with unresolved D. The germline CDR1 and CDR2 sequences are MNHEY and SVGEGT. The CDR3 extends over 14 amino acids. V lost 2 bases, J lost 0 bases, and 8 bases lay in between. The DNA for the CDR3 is TGTGCCAGCAGTTACCTCGCAGCCTCCTACGAGCAGTACTTC. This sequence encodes CASSYLAASYEQYF.

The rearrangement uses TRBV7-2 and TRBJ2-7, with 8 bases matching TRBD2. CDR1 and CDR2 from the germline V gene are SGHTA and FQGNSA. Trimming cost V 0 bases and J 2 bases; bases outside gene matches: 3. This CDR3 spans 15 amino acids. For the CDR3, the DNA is TGTGCCAGCAGCTTAGCATGGCGGGGGGCCTACGAGCAGTACTTC. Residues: CASSLAWRGAYEQYF.

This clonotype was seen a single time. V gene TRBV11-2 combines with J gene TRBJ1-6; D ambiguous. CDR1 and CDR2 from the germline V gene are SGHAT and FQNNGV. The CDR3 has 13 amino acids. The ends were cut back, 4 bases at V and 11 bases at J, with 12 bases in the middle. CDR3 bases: TGTGCCAGCAGCTCACTACCGGGAGCACCCCTCCACTTT. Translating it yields CASSSLPGAPLHF.

DNA of the CDR3: TGTGCCAGCAGCCAATCTTGGGGGCCCTACAATGAGCAGTTCTTC. Protein product: CASSQSWGPYNEQFF. J is TRBJ2-1 and V is TRBV3-1; a weak D match, TRBD1 (6 bases). CDR3 length: 15 amino acids. Germline CDR1 reads LGHDT; CDR2 reads YNNKEL (reference sequence). V gave up 2 bases and J gave up 2 bases, with 10 bases separating them.

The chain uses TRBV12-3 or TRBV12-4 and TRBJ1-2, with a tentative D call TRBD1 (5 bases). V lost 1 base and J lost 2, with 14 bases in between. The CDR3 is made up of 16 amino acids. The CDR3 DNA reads TGTGCCAGCAGTTTAGGAGCGGGAGGGGTCAACTATGGCTACACCTTC. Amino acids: CASSLGAGGVNYGYTF.

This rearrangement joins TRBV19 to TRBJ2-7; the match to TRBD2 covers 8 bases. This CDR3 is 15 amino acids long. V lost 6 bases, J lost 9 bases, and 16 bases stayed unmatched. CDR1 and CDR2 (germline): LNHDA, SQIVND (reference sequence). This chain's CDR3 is CASRNQRGLAQRQYF. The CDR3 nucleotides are TGTGCCAGTAGAAATCAGAGAGGACTAGCTCAGAGGCAGTACTTC.

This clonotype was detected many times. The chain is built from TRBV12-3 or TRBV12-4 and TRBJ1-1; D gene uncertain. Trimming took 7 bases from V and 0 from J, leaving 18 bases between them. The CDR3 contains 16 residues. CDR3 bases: TGTGCCAGCACCTTACAAGGACTCCCTATGAACACTGAAGCTTTCTTT. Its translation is CASTLQGLPMNTEAFF.

The chain's CDR3 is CAIRGTLKGNEQFF. The CDR3 DNA reads as TGTGCCATCAGAGGGACCCTAAAAGGGAATGAGCAGTTCTTC. The V and J genes are TRBV10-3 and TRBJ2-1, with D perhaps TRBD1 or TRBD2 (5 bases each). V shed 6 bases and J shed 7 bases, with 16 bases lying between them. The CDR3 is 14 residues long. The germline gives CDR1 ENHRY, CDR2 SYGVKD.

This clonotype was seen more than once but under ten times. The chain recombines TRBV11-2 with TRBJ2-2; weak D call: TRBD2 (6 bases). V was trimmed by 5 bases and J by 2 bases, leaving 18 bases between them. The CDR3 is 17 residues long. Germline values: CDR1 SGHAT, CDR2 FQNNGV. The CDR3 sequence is CASSPKGQRVNTGELFF. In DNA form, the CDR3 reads TGTGCCAGCAGCCCCAAAGGCCAGCGGGTCAACACCGGGGAGCTGTTTTTT.

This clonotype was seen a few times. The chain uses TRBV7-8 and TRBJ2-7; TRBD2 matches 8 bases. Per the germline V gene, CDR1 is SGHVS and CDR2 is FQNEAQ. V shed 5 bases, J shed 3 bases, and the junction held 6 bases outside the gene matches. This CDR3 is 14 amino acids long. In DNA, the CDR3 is TGTGCCAGCAGCAACCTAGCGGGCGTCTACGAGCAGTACTTC. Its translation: CASSNLAGVYEQYF.

The CDR3 DNA sequence: TGCGCCAGCAGGCGGACAGGGGGCTACGAGCAGTACTTC. This sequence encodes CASRRTGGYEQYF. The chain recombines TRBV5-1 with TRBJ2-7; 10 nucleotides agree with TRBD1. The length of the CDR3 is 13 residues. CDR1 is SGHRS, CDR2 YFSETQ, per germline. With V trimmed by 5 bases and J by 3 bases, 2 bases remained unmatched.

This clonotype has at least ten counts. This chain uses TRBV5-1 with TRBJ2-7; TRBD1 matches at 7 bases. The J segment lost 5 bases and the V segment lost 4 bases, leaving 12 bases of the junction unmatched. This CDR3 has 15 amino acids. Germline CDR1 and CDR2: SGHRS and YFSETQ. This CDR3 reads CASSQTTGLRNEQYF. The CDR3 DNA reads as TGCGCCAGCAGCCAGACGACAGGGCTCCGTAACGAGCAGTACTTC. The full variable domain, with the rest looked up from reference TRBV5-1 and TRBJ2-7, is KAGVTQTPRYLIKTRGQQVTLSCSPISGHRSVSWYQQTPGQGLQFLFEYFSETQRNKGNFPGRFSGRQFSNSRSEMNVSTLELGDSALYLCASSQTTGLRNEQYFGPGTRLTVT.

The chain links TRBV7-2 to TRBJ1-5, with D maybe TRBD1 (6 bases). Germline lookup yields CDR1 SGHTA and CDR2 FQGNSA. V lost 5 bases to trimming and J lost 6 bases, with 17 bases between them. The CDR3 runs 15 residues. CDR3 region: CASSQDSNRGQPQHF. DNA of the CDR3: TGTGCCAGCAGCCAGGACAGTAATCGGGGTCAGCCCCAGCATTTT. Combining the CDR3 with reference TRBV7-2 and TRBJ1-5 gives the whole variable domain GAGVSQSPSNKVTEKGKDVELRCDPISGHTALYWYRQSLGQGLEFLIYFQGNSAPDKSGLPSDRFSAERTGGSVSTLTIQRTQQEDSAVYLCASSQDSNRGQPQHFGDGTRLSIL.